This T cell receptor beta chain was sequenced for a study of blood T cell dynamics during melanoma immunotherapy. This CDR3 spans 17 amino acids. Germline assignment: CDR1 PRHDT and CDR2 FYEKMQ (reference sequence). V was clipped by 0 bases and J by 7 bases; unmatched bases: 6. Generated by immunoSEQ multiplex PCR, the TCRdb table keeps only in-frame clones and is missing some. Among thousands of clones listed, over 80% were seen once. Time point specified: pre-treatment baseline. Sampling occurred pretreatment (T0) and at week 3 (W3), after cycle one of checkpoint blockade. No patient had earlier systemic cancer treatment, concurrent immunosuppressants, or another active cancer.

This receptor was identified in a human donor with melanoma. Some clones in this sample may be carry-over from other donors' samples. Source: blood, taken from a patient treated with checkpoint blockade. The chain links TRBV13 to TRBJ2-2; 12 positions match TRBD2. The CDR3 region is CASSLGLAGGPSGELFF. The CDR3 DNA reads as TGTGCCAGCAGCTTAGGCCTAGCGGGGGGGCCGAGCGGGGAGCTGTTTTTT.